The 24 T cell receptor beta chains in this list originate from one sample, sequenced in a study of CD8+CD57+ T cells in acquired aplastic anemia (dated by TCRdb to the late 2010s). The sequencing machine was an Illumina HiSeq 2000. TCR beta VDJ combination and CDR3 sequence profiling used genomic DNA as the template. TCRdb reprocessing: public reads trimmed at Q25 with fastp, clones called with MiXCR, in-frame beta chains kept. For every CDR3 protein sequence, its rows merge into one entry that carries the most common genes and DNA. This sample lists a few hundred thousand distinct CDR3 sequences; just under 70% were detected once. The ten largest clones add up to 4% of the sample. The sequencing sample was made of sorted CD4+, CD8+, or CD8+CD57+ T cells (not recorded which) from PBMCs. Every receptor here comes from a human donor in good health, serving as a control.

This clonotype was recorded at least ten times. The V and J genes are TRBV28 and TRBJ2-4, with 8 bases identical to TRBD2. CDR3 length equals 13 residues. Germline loops: CDR1 MDHEN, CDR2 SYDVKM. Trimming at V came to 3 bases and at J to 8 bases, leaving 3 bases not matched to a gene. CDR3 amino acids: CASSLAREDIQYF. The DNA of the CDR3 is TGTGCCAGCAGTTTGGCGCGGGAGGACATTCAGTACTTC.

The chain recombines TRBV19 with TRBJ2-3, with 7 bases aligning to TRBD1. Germline CDR1 is LNHDA and CDR2 is SQIVND (reference sequence). The CDR3 length is 15 residues. Losses at the gene ends were 3 bases for V and 2 bases for J; bases not matched to a gene: 5. CDR3 sequence (DNA): TGTGCCAGTAGTATCAATGGACAGGCCACAGATACGCAGTATTTT. This codes for CASSINGQATDTQYF.

This clonotype was counted at least ten times. The V gene is TRBV7-9, the J gene TRBJ2-1; 9 positions agree with TRBD2. Germline values: CDR1 SEHNR, CDR2 FQNEAQ (reference sequence). CDR3 length equals 14 residues. The trim removed 7 bases at V and 10 bases at J, leaving 11 bases unmatched. Written as DNA, the CDR3 is TGTGCCAGCACGACTGCGGGGGGGATCCTAGAGCAGTTCTTC. This encodes CASTTAGGILEQFF.

The chain recombines TRBV5-4 with TRBJ2-1; D is perhaps TRBD2 (6 bases). Germline V gene lookup returns CDR1 SGHNT and CDR2 YYREEE (reference sequence). The CDR3 extends over 15 amino acids. The V end was cut by 4 bases, the J end by 10 bases, with 21 bases between. The CDR3 region has the DNA TGTGCCAGCAGCGTGCCCAAGCGGGCGTCCTACGAGCAGTTCTTC. It is translated as CASSVPKRASYEQFF.

The chain uses TRBV30 and TRBJ1-2; D remains unclear. Trimming stripped 2 bases from V and 4 bases from J, with 20 bases between. The germline gives CDR1 GTSNPN, CDR2 SVGIG (reference sequence). The CDR3 contains 16 residues. The CDR3: CAWSPPGRAEPYGYTF. The CDR3 coding sequence is TGTGCCTGGAGTCCCCCGGGGAGGGCCGAACCCTATGGCTACACCTTC. The full variable domain, its missing parts supplied by reference TRBV30 and TRBJ1-2, is SQTIHQWPATLVQPVGSPLSLECTVEGTSNPNLYWYRQAAGRGLQLLFYSVGIGQISSEVPQNLSASRPQDRQFILSSKKLLLSDSGFYLCAWSPPGRAEPYGYTFGSGTRLTVV.

The chain links TRBV10-2 to TRBJ2-1, with 7 positions matching TRBD2. V shed 7 bases and J 0 bases; nucleotides not matched to a gene: 3. Germline-derived CDR1 and CDR2 are WSHSY and SAAADI. CDR3 length: 14 residues. Here the CDR3 DNA reads TGCGCCAGCACCCGCGGGAGCTCCTACAATGAGCAGTTCTTC. Its protein product is CASTRGSSYNEQFF.

This clonotype showed up just once. The conserved closing phenylalanine or tryptophan is absent in this CDR3, likely reflecting a read error. It is unclear where the CDR3 begins or ends on the DNA, so no DNA is shown, and the CDR3 is as TCRdb lists it. V usage is TRBV14 and J usage is TRBJ1-1. Ends included, the CDR3 has 13 residues. Germline CDR1 and CDR2: SGHDN and FVKESK. This CDR3 is CASSCFLDLNTEV.

The chain recombines TRBV12-3 or TRBV12-4 with TRBJ1-5; D is perhaps TRBD1 (5 bases). The CDR3 extends over 12 amino acids. Trimming removed 3 bases from V and 6 bases from J, with 6 bases in between. This CDR3 reads CASSFGGQPQHF. CDR3 nucleotide sequence: TGTGCCAGCAGTTTCGGGGGTCAGCCCCAGCATTTT.

This chain joins TRBV5-7 and TRBJ1-1, with D unclear. TRBV5-7 is reported as an ORF; its role is uncertain. V lost 4 bases, J lost 3 bases, and 10 bases lay in between. This CDR3 contains 13 residues. The CDR3 here is CASSALSDTEAFF. In DNA, the CDR3 is TGTGCCAGCAGCGCCCTGTCAGACACTGAAGCTTTCTTT.

This clonotype appeared many times. The J gene is TRBJ2-1, the V gene TRBV19, with 11 positions matching TRBD2. The CDR3 is 15 amino acids. Trimming cost V 6 bases and J 7 bases; bases outside gene matches: 8. Germline V gene lookup returns CDR1 LNHDA and CDR2 SQIVND (reference sequence). CDR3 nucleotide sequence: TGTGCCAGTAGCTTACTAGCGGGGGACTTTAATGAGCAGTTCTTC. This sequence encodes CASSLLAGDFNEQFF.

This clonotype was observed a few times. The chain combines TRBV2 with TRBJ1-1; D call uncertain. This CDR3 is built from 10 residues. Trimming pared 3 bases from V and 7 bases from J, leaving 3 bases between. The germline V gene has CDR1 SNHLY and CDR2 FYNNEI. The CDR3 protein is CASSDIEAFF. CDR3 DNA: TGTGCCAGCAGTGACATTGAAGCTTTCTTT.

This clonotype has a handful of counts. The junction departs from germline at one end; a sequencing error may be responsible. CDR3 in DNA: TGCACCAGCAGCTTGGGGGGGGCCAACACCGGGGAGCTGTTTTTT. Encoded protein: CTSSLGGANTGELFF. The chain couples TRBV5-1 to TRBJ2-2; a weak D match, TRBD2 (7 bases). Germline CDR1 SGHRS, CDR2 YFSETQ. The CDR3 length is 15 residues.

There are many counts of this clonotype. This sequence joins TRBV6-2 or TRBV6-3 and TRBJ1-6; D is undetermined. Per the germline V gene, CDR1 is MNHEY and CDR2 is SVGEGT. CDR3 length: 14 residues. Trimming removed 3 bases from V and 12 bases from J, with 15 bases in between. CDR3: CASSYEHGIGPLHF. The CDR3 DNA reads as TGTGCCAGCAGTTATGAACACGGGATAGGACCCCTCCACTTT.

The table lists this clonotype with many counts. The V call is TRBV6-1, the J call TRBJ1-3; D is ambiguous. Germline V CDR1 and CDR2: MNHNS, SASEGT. The CDR3 runs to 15 residues. Trimming removed 6 bases at V and 0 bases at J, with 12 bases between. DNA for the CDR3: TGTGCCAGCAGACCGGGAGCAACCTCTGGAAACACCATATATTTT. As protein: CASRPGATSGNTIYF.

This rearrangement joins TRBV11-3 to TRBJ2-1; D gene ambiguous. The better agreement between TRBJ2-5 and the DNA end casts doubt on the J call. The CDR3 is 12 residues long. The germline V gene has CDR1 SGHNT and CDR2 YENEEA. In nucleotides, the CDR3 is TGTGCCAGCAGCTTAGGGCACACCTCCCAGTACTTC. This encodes CASSLGHTSQYF.

A few counts support this clonotype. The gene calls are TRBV29-1 and TRBJ1-2, with 11 bases identical to TRBD1. Germline-derived CDR1 and CDR2 are SQVTM and ANQGSEA. V gave up 6 bases and J gave up 7 bases; unmatched junction bases: 10. CDR3 length: 14 residues. CDR3: CSVRADRGLTGYTF. CDR3 sequence (DNA): TGCAGCGTCCGAGCGGACAGGGGGCTGACTGGCTACACCTTC.

This clonotype was counted a few times. The germline gene is not matched at one end of the junction; a read error may be the cause. The rearrangement joins TRBV9 to TRBJ1-3, with unresolved D. The CDR3 totals 13 residues. Germline CDR1 is SGDLS and CDR2 is YYNGEE. The CDR3 DNA reads TGTGCCAGCAGCAGCCGGACGGATGGAAACACCATATTT. Translated: CASSSRTDGNTIF.

V and J are TRBV6-2 or TRBV6-3 and TRBJ2-7; D is ambiguous. The CDR3 has 13 amino acids. Germline loops: CDR1 MNHEY, CDR2 SVGEGT. Trimming stripped 4 bases from V and 4 bases from J, with 11 bases between. CDR3 in DNA: TGTGCCAGCAGTTTTTCTTCTACTTACGAGCAGTACTTC. It is translated as CASSFSSTYEQYF.

This chain uses TRBV5-5 with TRBJ1-1; a possible D gene is TRBD1 (6 bases). Trimming stripped 2 bases from V and 4 bases from J, with 9 bases between. Germline CDR1 reads SGHKS; CDR2 reads YYEKEE (reference sequence). This CDR3 is built from 13 residues. The chain's CDR3 is CASSFDRFTEAFF. For the CDR3, the DNA is TGTGCCAGCAGCTTCGACAGGTTCACTGAAGCTTTCTTT.

This clonotype is a singleton in its sample. CDR3 nucleotides: TGTGCCAGCAGTGAAAAGGGGGGGGCCTTAGGTGACAAGTTCTTC. Translated, it gives CASSEKGGALGDKFF. V and J are TRBV9 and TRBJ2-1, with D possibly matching TRBD2 (7 bases). Trimming cost V 5 bases and J 14 bases, with 26 bases left between them. Germline CDR1 is SGDLS and CDR2 is YYNGEE. The CDR3 is 15 residues long.

The V call is TRBV24-1, the J call TRBJ2-3; 11 bases line up with TRBD2. Germline-derived CDR1 and CDR2 are KGHDR and SFDVKD. The CDR3 consists of 16 residues. V lost 4 bases and J lost 4; bases outside the gene matches: 6. The CDR3 sequence is CATSDYLAGGADTQYF. As DNA, the CDR3 is TGTGCCACCAGTGACTACCTAGCGGGGGGAGCAGATACGCAGTATTTT.

The chain joins TRBV9 to TRBJ2-5; either TRBD1 or TRBD2 may supply D (5 bases each). Germline-derived CDR1 and CDR2 are SGDLS and YYNGEE. Trimming took 2 bases from V and 7 from J, leaving 12 bases between them. The CDR3 is made up of 13 amino acids. The CDR3 DNA reads as TGTGCCAGCAGCGTGGGGGATGGGGCGACCCAGTACTTC. The encoded protein is CASSVGDGATQYF.

In its sample, this clonotype was seen many times. V gene TRBV11-2 combines with J gene TRBJ2-3; D not resolved. CDR3 length: 13 residues. Germline V CDR1 and CDR2: SGHAT, FQNNGV. Trimming left V 5 bases short and J 4 bases short, with 10 bases between. CDR3 nucleotides: TGTGCCAGCAGCCCCCTTCCGGCAGATACGCAGTATTTT. Residues: CASSPLPADTQYF. The entire variable domain, with the rest obtained from reference TRBV11-2 and TRBJ2-3, is as follows: EAGVAQSPRYKIIEKRQSVAFWCNPISGHATLYWYQQILGQGPKLLIQFQNNGVVDDSQLPKDRFSAERLKGVDSTLKIQPAKLEDSAVYLCASSPLPADTQYFGPGTRLTVL.

In regard to this clonotype: The junction departs from the called germline gene at one end, perhaps through a read error. The rearrangement uses TRBV7-2 and TRBJ1-3; no definite D call. This CDR3 has 14 amino acids. The germline CDR1 and CDR2 sequences are SGHTA and FQGNSA. The CDR3 nucleotides read TGTGCCAGCAGCCAAGGACGCGCTGGAACCACCATATATTTT. Protein: CASSQGRAGTTIYF.